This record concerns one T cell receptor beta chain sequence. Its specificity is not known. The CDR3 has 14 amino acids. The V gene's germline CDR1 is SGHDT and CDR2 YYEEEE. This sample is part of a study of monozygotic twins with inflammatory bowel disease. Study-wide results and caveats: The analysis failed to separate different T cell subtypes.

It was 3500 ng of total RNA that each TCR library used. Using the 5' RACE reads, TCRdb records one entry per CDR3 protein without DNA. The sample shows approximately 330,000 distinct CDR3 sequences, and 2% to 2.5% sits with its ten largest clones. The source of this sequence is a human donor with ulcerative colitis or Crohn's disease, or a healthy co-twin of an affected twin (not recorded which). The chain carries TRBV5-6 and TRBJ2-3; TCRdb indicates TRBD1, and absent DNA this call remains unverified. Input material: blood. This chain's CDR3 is CASSLTGVTDTQYF.